This T cell receptor (beta chain) comes out of a study of T-cell reconstitution after alpha-beta-depleted transplantation in children. Unique molecular identifiers were incorporated into the prepared TCRbeta library. TCRdb used MiXCR to reprocess the PCR reads, holding one entry per CDR3 protein. The sample shows fewer than 120,000 distinct CDR3 sequences, 9% to 12% of them seen only once. The CDR3 loop spans 13 amino acids. From germline, CDR1 is SQVTM and CDR2 ANQGSEA. This clonotype was seen a handful of times. Compared with germline, one end of the junction differs, possibly owing to a read error.

The rearrangement uses TRBV29-1 and TRBJ2-6; a possible D gene is TRBD1 (5 bases). This TCR derives from a human donor who donated a stem cell graft to a child with acute lymphoblastic leukemia. Sequencing used PBMCs from the stem cell graft donor, obtained from the stem cell graft. CDR3 nucleotide sequence: TGCAGCGCCCAGGGTTCTGGGGCCAACGGCCTGACTTTC. This codes for CSAQGSGANGLTF.